This passage covers 4 T cell receptor beta chains from one sample sequenced in a study of cytomegalovirus exposure and HLA in healthy donors. The PCR made use of 60 Vbeta and 13 Jbeta primers. Sequencing used immunoSEQ multiplex PCR; TCRdb keeps in-frame clones, though not all of them. The table has over 100,000 clones, approximately 79% seen once; the top ten hold 4.2%. The sequenced material came from PBMCs. These receptors were collected from a man aged 45-65 years in good health and CMV-seropositive.

The chain recombines TRBV28 with TRBJ1-3, with unresolved D. V was clipped by 2 bases and J by 0 bases, with 8 bases between them. CDR1 and CDR2 from the germline V gene are MDHEN and SYDVKM. This CDR3 contains 15 residues. The DNA for the CDR3 is TGTGCCAGCAGTTTAGAGGCCCTCTCTGGAAACACCATATATTTT. The encoded protein is CASSLEALSGNTIYF.

This rearrangement joins TRBV18 to TRBJ1-4, with TRBD1 matching 12 bases. The CDR3 covers 20 residues. CDR1 and CDR2 (germline): KGHSH, LQKENI. J lost 2 bases, V lost 1 base, and 11 bases had no gene match. CDR3 loop: CASSPRKSSGTGGTNEKLFF. Here the CDR3 DNA reads TGTGCCAGCTCACCACGAAAATCCTCCGGGACAGGGGGCACTAATGAAAAACTGTTTTTT.

V gene TRBV25-1 combines with J gene TRBJ2-5, with a tentative D call TRBD1 (6 bases). V lost 5 bases and J lost 7, with 23 bases in between. Germline V CDR1 and CDR2: MGHDK, SYGVNS. There are 16 residues in the CDR3. CDR3 DNA sequence: TGTGCCAGCAGTAAACCGGGACAAGAGGGGTGGGGGACCCAGTACTTC. Protein: CASSKPGQEGWGTQYF.

This clone appeared a single time. The chain combines TRBV25-1 with TRBJ2-7, with a weak D call TRBD2 (5 bases). Germline-derived CDR1 and CDR2 are MGHDK and SYGVNS. V was trimmed by 3 bases and J by 1 base, leaving 13 bases between them. The CDR3 loop spans 15 amino acids. The CDR3, as DNA: TGTGCCAGCAGTGAGGAAATAGCGCCATCCTACGAGCAGTACTTC. Translating gives CASSEEIAPSYEQYF.